This T cell receptor (beta chain) comes out of a study of graft-versus-host responses after intestinal transplantation. The wider study: Multivisceral, liver-intestinal, or isolated intestinal transplants were given to recipients.

J gave up 3 bases and V 5 bases, and 5 bases lay outside the gene matches. This CDR3 has 16 amino acids. CDR1 and CDR2 (germline): SGHTA, FQGNSA. The data were produced by immunoSEQ multiplex PCR, yet TCRdb's version contains in-frame clones alone and is incomplete. Among more than 100,000 clones, over 80% were seen once, and the ten largest hold 0.09% to 0.15%. Study-wide findings and caveats: Detection of GvH clones occurred in recipient marrow, and some had their first appearance in ileum or blood.

For this clone: Its target is unknown.

This clonotype originated in a human donor who received an intestinal transplant. Sample: unstimulated CD4+ T cells sorted from spleen or lymph node cells, taken before intestinal transplant. The V gene is TRBV7-2, the J gene TRBJ2-3, with 13 positions matching TRBD2. In nucleotides, the CDR3 is TGTGCCAGCAGCCCGGGACTAGCGGGGTGGACAGATACGCAGTATTTT. Amino acids: CASSPGLAGWTDTQYF.